Presented here are 10 T cell receptor beta chains from one specimen sequenced in a study of low-dose radiotherapy and immunotherapy resistance in tumors. Alpha- and beta-chain coverage of first-strand cDNA came from TRAV- and TRBV-specific primers. With a constant-region primer and a V-primer adapter, TCRs were subjected to around 20 PCR cycles of amplification. Each CDR3 protein gets one entry after TCRdb re-called the reads with MiXCR. The sample holds tens of thousands of distinct CDR3 sequences, 20% to 25% seen once. Regarding time point: after trial treatment. Treatment of the sample: LDRT plus nivolumab, ipilimumab, low-dose cyclophosphamide and aspirin (RACIN trial). This specimen was PBMCs, taken after low-dose radiotherapy plus immunotherapy. Receptors were obtained from a female donor with ovarian cancer.

At least ten counts were recorded for this clonotype. This chain uses TRBV24-1 with TRBJ2-3, with D possibly being TRBD1 or TRBD2 (5 bases each). The CDR3 is made up of 12 amino acids. CDR1 KGHDR and CDR2 SFDVKD come from the germline V gene. The V and J ends lost 4 bases and 10 bases respectively, with 11 bases between them. The DNA for the CDR3 is TGTGCCACCAGTGAGGGGACCTTTGCGCAGTATTTT. Amino acids: CATSEGTFAQYF.

This clonotype was detected a few times. V usage is TRBV5-1 and J usage is TRBJ1-1; D is perhaps TRBD1 (6 bases). The CDR3 has 15 residues. Between the trimmed V and J ends, which lost 4 bases and 4 bases, there was a span of 17 bases. Per the germline V gene, CDR1 is SGHRS and CDR2 is YFSETQ. CDR3: CASSALQGIGTEAFF. In DNA form, the CDR3 reads TGCGCCAGCAGCGCCCTACAGGGTATAGGCACTGAAGCTTTCTTT.

This clonotype came up many times. V and J are TRBV4-1 and TRBJ2-3; D is possibly TRBD1 (5 bases). Looked up from germline, CDR1 is MGHRA and CDR2 is YSYEKL. This CDR3 has 13 residues. V dropped 3 bases and J dropped 1 base, with 5 bases sitting between them. CDR3 sequence: CASSQTGTDTQYF. In DNA form, the CDR3 reads TGCGCCAGCAGCCAGACAGGCACAGATACGCAGTATTTT.

This clonotype has just one count. The V and J genes are TRBV19 and TRBJ2-2, with 8 bases lining up with TRBD2. The CDR3 spans 13 residues. V dropped 5 bases and J dropped 8; count of bases not matched to a gene: 4. From germline, CDR1 is LNHDA and CDR2 SQIVND (reference sequence). In DNA, the CDR3 is TGTGCCAGTAGTGTTGGACTAGCTGGGGAGCTGTTTTTT. Protein product: CASSVGLAGELFF.

This clonotype was counted ten times or more. The chain couples TRBV3-1 to TRBJ2-7; 8 bases map to TRBD2. Per germline, CDR1 LGHDT and CDR2 YNNKEL (reference sequence). After removal of 1 base from V and 10 bases from J, the junction contained 15 bases not matched to a gene. CDR3 length equals 16 residues. CDR3 DNA: TGTGCCAGCAGCCAAGTGGAGGGACTAGATTTCGGTCGCCAGTACTTC. It translates to CASSQVEGLDFGRQYF.

This clonotype was seen ten or more times. The rearrangement links TRBV9 to TRBJ2-1; TRBD2 matches at 10 bases. The CDR3 contains 14 residues. The V gene end was trimmed by 3 bases and the J gene end by 9 bases; junction bases not matched to a gene: 6. The germline CDR1 and CDR2 sequences are SGDLS and YYNGEE. In DNA, the CDR3 is TGTGCCAGCAGCGCAACCGGGACTAGCGTTGAGCAGTTCTTC. Translated, it gives CASSATGTSVEQFF.

Turning to this clonotype: A far larger clone is just one base off, so this is likely a read error. The rearrangement joins TRBV27 to TRBJ2-3, with 10 bases aligning to TRBD2. The CDR3 totals 15 residues. The germline V gene encodes CDR1 MNHEY and CDR2 SMNVEV (reference sequence). Written as DNA, the CDR3 is TGTGCCACCAGTTTACTAGCGGGGAGCACAGAAACGCAGTATTTT. Encoded protein: CATSLLAGSTETQYF.

In its sample, this clonotype was seen many times. The chain uses TRBV12-3 or TRBV12-4 and TRBJ2-7; 7 nucleotides match TRBD2. The CDR3 is 16 amino acids. After removal of 5 bases from V and 4 bases from J, the junction contained 14 bases not matched to a gene. CDR3 region: CASSLLMGRAAYEQYF. For the CDR3, the DNA is TGTGCCAGCAGTCTGTTGATGGGGAGGGCCGCGTACGAGCAGTACTTC.

DNA of the CDR3: TGCGCCAGCAGCTCTAACCCGACTAGCGGGAGAACAGATACGCAGTATTTT. It translates to CASSSNPTSGRTDTQYF. The chain joins TRBV5-1 to TRBJ2-3; 12 bases are shared with TRBD2. The CDR3 sequence is 17 residues long. Germline V gene sequence: CDR1 SGHRS, CDR2 YFSETQ. V lost 3 bases to trimming and J lost 3 bases; unmatched junction nucleotides: 8.

The chain employs TRBV19 and TRBJ2-1; TRBD2 matches at 9 bases. Germline values: CDR1 LNHDA, CDR2 SQIVND (reference sequence). There are 16 residues in the CDR3. V trimming: 5 bases; J trimming: 8 bases; junction bases outside the gene matches: 13. CDR3 DNA sequence: TGTGCCAGTAGTGAGGAGGGAGCGGGAGGTCCCTATGAGCAGTTCTTC. As protein: CASSEEGAGGPYEQFF.